This T cell receptor beta chain was found in a study of cytomegalovirus exposure and HLA in healthy donors. With respect to this clone: Its antigen is unidentified.

The ends lost 7 bases at V and 4 bases at J; junction bases unmatched: 12. Germline values: CDR1 LNHDA, CDR2 SQIVND (reference sequence). This CDR3 is 18 amino acids long. Study-level results: The study designated 150 or so TCR beta chains cytomegalovirus-associated.

It was the roughly 120-subject validation cohort, separate from the roughly 700-subject first cohort, to which the donors belonged. Method: immunoSEQ multiplex PCR; TCRdb's copy keeps in-frame clones and lacks some. This repertoire shows hundreds of thousands of clones, roughly 84% found once; its top ten account for 12%. Material: PBMCs. The receptor was derived from a young man in good health and CMV-seropositive. The chain recombines TRBV19 with TRBJ2-1; TRBD2 aligns across 14 bases. CDR3 sequence: CASKGGTSGSARYNEQFF. The CDR3 region has the DNA TGTGCCAGTAAGGGGGGGACTAGCGGGAGCGCGAGGTACAATGAGCAGTTCTTC.